One and the same sample provided the 8 T cell receptor beta chains below, sequenced in a study of CD8 T cells in Susac syndrome. With random hexamers, roughly 0.5 to 1 ug RNA was reverse transcribed. Via MiXCR, TCRdb re-called the immunoSEQ multiplex PCR reads, giving one row per CDR3 protein. The sample has about 83,000 distinct CDR3 sequences, approximately 96% seen once; the top ten hold around 0.41%. The sample consisted of CD8+ T cells from PBMCs. The receptors were sampled from a human donor with Susac syndrome.

The V and J genes are TRBV5-4 and TRBJ2-7; TRBD1 matches at 10 bases. CDR3 size: 13 residues. After removal of 10 bases from V and 5 bases from J, the junction contained 9 bases not matched to a gene. In germline, CDR1 is SGHNT, CDR2 YYREEE (reference sequence). Here the CDR3 DNA reads TGTGCCGTCCCGGGACAGGGGATCAACGAGCAGTACTTC. Amino acids: CAVPGQGINEQYF.

This clonotype is a singleton in its sample. V is TRBV9 and J is TRBJ1-2; D is uncertain. In germline, CDR1 is SGDLS, CDR2 YYNGEE. The CDR3 consists of 12 residues. Trimming removed 0 bases at V and 6 bases at J, with 6 bases between. The CDR3 sequence is CASSVETDGYTF. CDR3 sequence (DNA): TGTGCCAGCAGCGTAGAGACGGATGGCTACACCTTC.

The chain uses TRBV20-1 and TRBJ1-1; no reliable D call. In germline, CDR1 is DFQATT, CDR2 SNEGSKA (reference sequence). The CDR3 extends over 13 amino acids. Between the trimmed V and J ends, which lost 1 base and 4 bases, there was a span of 10 bases. The CDR3 reads CSARGRPFTEAFF. For the CDR3, the DNA is TGCAGTGCTAGAGGGCGTCCGTTCACTGAAGCTTTCTTT.

J is TRBJ2-1 and V is TRBV9, with 11 nucleotides matching TRBD1. Per germline, CDR1 SGDLS and CDR2 YYNGEE. Trimming took 4 bases from V and 0 from J; bases not matched to a gene: 15. The CDR3 has 20 amino acids. CDR3 in DNA: TGTGCCAGCAGCTCGAAGCCGGGACAGGGGGTTTACCTCTCCTACAATGAGCAGTTCTTC. This gives the protein CASSSKPGQGVYLSYNEQFF.

The chain uses TRBV2 and TRBJ2-7; D is uncertain. The CDR3 loop spans 12 amino acids. The V end was cut by 6 bases, the J end by 4 bases, with 10 bases between. The V gene's germline CDR1 is SNHLY and CDR2 FYNNEI. CDR3 protein: CASSPKQYEQYV. CDR3 coding DNA: TGTGCCAGCAGCCCGAAACAGTACGAGCAGTACGTC.

V and J are TRBV5-6 and TRBJ1-1; D uncertain. Trimming took off 4 bases at V and 6 bases at J, with 10 bases between the two ends. Germline values: CDR1 SGHDT, CDR2 YYEEEE. The CDR3 runs to 12 residues. Written as DNA, the CDR3 is TGTGCCAGCAGCAGCGACGGACCTGAAGCTTTCTTT. Protein: CASSSDGPEAFF.

CDR3 sequence reads: CSARTTSSYEQYV. In DNA, the CDR3 is TGCAGTGCTAGGACTACTAGCTCCTACGAGCAGTACGTC. The rearrangement links TRBV20-1 to TRBJ2-7, with D tentatively TRBD2 (5 bases). Germline CDR1 is DFQATT and CDR2 is SNEGSKA (reference sequence). The CDR3 contains 13 residues. Trimming removed 3 bases at V and 0 bases at J, with 9 bases between.

The rearrangement uses TRBV4-3 and TRBJ1-2, with D maybe TRBD1 (5 bases). The CDR3 is made up of 13 amino acids. The V end was cut by 0 bases, the J end by 4 bases, with 6 bases between. CDR1 is LGHNA, CDR2 YSLEER, per germline. The CDR3 region is CASSQDRAYGYTF. CDR3 coding DNA: TGCGCCAGCAGCCAAGACAGGGCCTATGGCTACACCTTC.